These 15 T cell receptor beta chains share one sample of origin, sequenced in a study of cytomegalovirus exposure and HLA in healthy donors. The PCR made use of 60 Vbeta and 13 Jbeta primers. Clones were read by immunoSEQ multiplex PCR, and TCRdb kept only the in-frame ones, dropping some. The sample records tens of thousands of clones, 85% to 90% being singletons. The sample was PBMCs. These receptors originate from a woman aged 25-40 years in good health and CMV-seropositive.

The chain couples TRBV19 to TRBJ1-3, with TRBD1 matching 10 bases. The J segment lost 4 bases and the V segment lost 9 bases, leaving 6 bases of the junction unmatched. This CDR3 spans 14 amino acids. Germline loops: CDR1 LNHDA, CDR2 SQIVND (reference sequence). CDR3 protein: CASSGQGTGNTIYF. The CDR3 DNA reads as TGTGCCAGCTCGGGACAGGGGACAGGAAACACCATATATTTT.

CDR3 in amino acids: CASSYSGLNYGYTF. The CDR3 nucleotides read TGTGCCAGCAGTTACTCGGGGCTGAACTATGGCTACACCTTC. J is TRBJ1-2 and V is TRBV6-5; D might be TRBD1 (5 bases). The V gene's germline CDR1 is MNHEY and CDR2 SVGAGI. This CDR3 comprises 14 residues. Trimming removed 0 bases at V and 2 bases at J, with 7 bases between.

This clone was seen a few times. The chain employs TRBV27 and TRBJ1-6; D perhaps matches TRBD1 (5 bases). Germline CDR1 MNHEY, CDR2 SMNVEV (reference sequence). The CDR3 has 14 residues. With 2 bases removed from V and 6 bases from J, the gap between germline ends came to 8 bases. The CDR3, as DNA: TGTGCCAGCAGTTTACCAGGGTTTAATTCACCCCTCCACTTT. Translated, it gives CASSLPGFNSPLHF.

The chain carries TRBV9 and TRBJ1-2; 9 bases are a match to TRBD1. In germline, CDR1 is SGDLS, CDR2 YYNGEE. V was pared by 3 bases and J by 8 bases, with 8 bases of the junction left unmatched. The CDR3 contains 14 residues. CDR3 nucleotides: TGTGCCAGCAGCGCACAACAGGGGGCGGTGGGCTACACCTTC. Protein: CASSAQQGAVGYTF.

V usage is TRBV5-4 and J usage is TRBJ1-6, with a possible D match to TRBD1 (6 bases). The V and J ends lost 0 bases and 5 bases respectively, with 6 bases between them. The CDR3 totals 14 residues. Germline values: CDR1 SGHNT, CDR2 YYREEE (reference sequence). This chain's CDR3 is CASSLDRDNSPLHF. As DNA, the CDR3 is TGTGCCAGCAGCTTGGACAGGGATAATTCACCCCTCCACTTT. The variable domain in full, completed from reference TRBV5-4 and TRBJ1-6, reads ETGVTQSPTHLIKTRGQQVTLRCSSQSGHNTVSWYQQALGQGPQFIFQYYREEENGRGNFPPRFSGLQFPNYSSELNVNALELDDSALYLCASSLDRDNSPLHFGNGTRLTVT.

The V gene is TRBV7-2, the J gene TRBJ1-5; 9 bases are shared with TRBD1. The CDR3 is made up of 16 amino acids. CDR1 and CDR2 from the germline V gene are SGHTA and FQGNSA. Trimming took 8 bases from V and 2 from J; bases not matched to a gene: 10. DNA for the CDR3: TGTGCCAGCGGAGGGACAGGGACTATCGGCAATCAGCCCCAGCATTTT. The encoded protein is CASGGTGTIGNQPQHF.

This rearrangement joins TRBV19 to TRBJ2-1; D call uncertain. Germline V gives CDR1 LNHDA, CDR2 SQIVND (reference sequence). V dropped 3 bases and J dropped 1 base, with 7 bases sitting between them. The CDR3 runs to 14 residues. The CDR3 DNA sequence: TGTGCCAGTAGTATCGTGGAGTCCTACAATGAGCAGTTCTTC. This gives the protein CASSIVESYNEQFF.

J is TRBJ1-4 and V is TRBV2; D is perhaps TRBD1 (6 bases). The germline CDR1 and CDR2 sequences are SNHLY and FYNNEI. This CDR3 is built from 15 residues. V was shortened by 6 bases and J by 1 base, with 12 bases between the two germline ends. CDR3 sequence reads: CASSAQQGTNEKLFF. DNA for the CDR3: TGTGCCAGCAGCGCACAACAGGGAACTAATGAAAAACTGTTTTTT.

CDR3 nucleotide sequence: TGCGCCAGCAGCTTGGCCGTGACTAGCGGAGGCTACGAGCAGTACTTC. Amino acid sequence: CASSLAVTSGGYEQYF. This sequence joins TRBV5-1 and TRBJ2-7, with 9 bases fitting TRBD2. V gave up 0 bases and J gave up 3 bases; unmatched junction bases: 7. Germline CDR1 SGHRS, CDR2 YFSETQ. The CDR3 extends over 16 amino acids.

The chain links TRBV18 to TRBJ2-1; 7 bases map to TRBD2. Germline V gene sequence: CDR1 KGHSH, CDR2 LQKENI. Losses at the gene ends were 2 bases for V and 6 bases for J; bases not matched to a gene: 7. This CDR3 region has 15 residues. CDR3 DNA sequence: TGTGCCAGCTCACCAAGCCAGACTAGCAGCAATGAGCAGTTCTTC. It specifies CASSPSQTSSNEQFF.

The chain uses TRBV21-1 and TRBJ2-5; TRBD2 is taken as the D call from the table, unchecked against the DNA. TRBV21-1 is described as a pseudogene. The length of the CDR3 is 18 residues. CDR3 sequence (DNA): TGTGCCAGCTCGTCCGGGCGGGAGGGCCCGAGGTTGAAAGAGACCCAGTACTTC. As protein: CASSSGREGPRLKETQYF.

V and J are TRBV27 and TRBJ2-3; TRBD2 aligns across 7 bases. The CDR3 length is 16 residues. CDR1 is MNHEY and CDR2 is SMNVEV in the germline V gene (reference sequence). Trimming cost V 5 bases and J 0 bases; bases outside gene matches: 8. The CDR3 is CASSPFAGDSTDTQYF. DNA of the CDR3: TGTGCCAGCAGTCCATTCGCGGGAGATAGCACAGATACGCAGTATTTT.

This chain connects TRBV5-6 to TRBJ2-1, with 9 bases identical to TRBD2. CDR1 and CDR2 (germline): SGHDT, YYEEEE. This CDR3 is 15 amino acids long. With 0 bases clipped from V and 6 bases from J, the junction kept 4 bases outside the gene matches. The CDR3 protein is CASSLGGRGLNEQFF. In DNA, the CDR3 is TGTGCCAGCAGCTTGGGCGGGAGGGGGCTCAATGAGCAGTTCTTC.

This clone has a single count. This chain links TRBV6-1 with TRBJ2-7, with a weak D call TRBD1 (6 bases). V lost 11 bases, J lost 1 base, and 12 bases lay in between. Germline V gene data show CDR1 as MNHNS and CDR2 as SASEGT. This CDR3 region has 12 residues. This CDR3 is CAVRQVSYEQYF. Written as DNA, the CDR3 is TGTGCCGTCCGACAGGTGTCCTACGAGCAGTACTTC.

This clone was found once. The CDR3 is CASSLGFRGSTPLTGELFF. DNA of the CDR3: TGTGCCAGCAGCTTAGGGTTTAGAGGGAGTACTCCGCTCACCGGGGAGCTGTTTTTT. The chain has TRBV11-2 and TRBJ2-2; D might be TRBD2 (5 bases). Trimming pared 1 base from V and 4 bases from J, leaving 22 bases between. The CDR3 has 19 amino acids. Germline V gives CDR1 SGHAT, CDR2 FQNNGV.